This TCR beta chain was obtained from a study of regulatory T cells in long-lasting Graves disease. General study points: Favoring TRBV28, TRBJ1-2 and TRBJ2-5 was a feature seen in persistent disease.

Time point given: persistent/refractory GD, antithyroid drugs over 5 years with positive TRAb. PBMCs provided the RNA from which the TCR library was made. CDR3-region Arm-PCR and iRepertoire HTBI primers produced the TCR beta libraries. TCRdb independently ran MiXCR on the multiplex PCR reads; one entry per CDR3 protein. The data hold about 460,000 distinct CDR3 sequences, with roughly 22% observed a single time. A remark on this clonotype: Its antigen is not identified.

This CDR3 region has 16 residues. V shed 5 bases and J shed 2 bases, with 21 bases lying between them. The germline V gene encodes CDR1 DFQATT and CDR2 SNEGSKA (reference sequence). This TCR came from a female donor with Graves disease. This chain joins TRBV20-1 and TRBJ1-1; tentatively, D is TRBD1 (5 bases). The material sequenced was peripheral blood mononuclear cells (PBMCs), taken when the disease was refractory, from a patient treated with antithyroid drugs. The CDR3 DNA reads as TGCAGTGCTGCGAGGGGCAGAAGAGGGGTTAACACTGAAGCTTTCTTT. It yields the protein CSAARGRRGVNTEAFF.